These 14 T cell receptor beta chains came from one sample sequenced in a study of blood T cell repertoires in COVID-19. The repertoire was sequenced with immunoSEQ multiplex PCR; TCRdb's copy has only in-frame clones and lacks some. The data contain hundreds of thousands of clones, roughly 87% of them seen just once; the ten biggest clones take up more than 8.5%. Sample: PBMCs or T cells enriched from blood (not recorded which). The receptors originated from a young woman who had recovered from COVID-19.

J is TRBJ1-1 and V is TRBV13; a possible D gene is TRBD1 (5 bases). The V end was cut by 9 bases, the J end by 5 bases, with 16 bases between. The CDR3 length is 13 residues. Germline loops: CDR1 PRHDT, CDR2 FYEKMQ (reference sequence). The CDR3 DNA is TGTGCCAGTGCTCAGGGCCGCGATACTGAAGCTTTCTTT. It translates to CASAQGRDTEAFF.

This clone was counted once. The genes are TRBV7-2 and TRBJ2-4; D uncertain. CDR1 and CDR2 (germline): SGHTA, FQGNSA. The V gene lost 2 bases and the J gene lost 8 bases, with 13 bases spanning the gap. The CDR3 runs to 14 residues. The CDR3 DNA reads TGTGCCAGCAGCTTATCCATAACATCTGACATTCAGTACTTC. It translates to CASSLSITSDIQYF.

This chain's CDR3 is CASSPTGTSGSYEQFF. In DNA form, the CDR3 reads TGTGCCAGCTCACCAACCGGGACTAGCGGGAGCTATGAGCAGTTCTTC. This chain links TRBV18 with TRBJ2-1; 14 bases map to TRBD2. Germline values: CDR1 KGHSH, CDR2 LQKENI. Trimming took 2 bases from V and 8 from J; bases not matched to a gene: 5. The CDR3 sequence is 16 residues long.

The chain employs TRBV15 and TRBJ2-5; 9 nucleotides line up with TRBD1. The germline CDR1 and CDR2 sequences are LNHNV and YYDKDF (reference sequence). The CDR3 is made up of 18 amino acids. V lost 5 bases to trimming and J lost 7 bases; unmatched junction nucleotides: 20. The CDR3 here is CATSSPLEGQGGQRTQYF. CDR3 sequence (DNA): TGTGCCACCAGCTCGCCATTGGAGGGACAGGGAGGGCAGAGGACCCAGTACTTC.

V and J are TRBV18 and TRBJ1-1; a possible D gene is TRBD1 (5 bases). Per the germline V gene, CDR1 is KGHSH and CDR2 is LQKENI. The CDR3 runs 14 residues. Trimming removed 5 bases at V and 2 bases at J, with 12 bases between. CDR3 sequence reads: CASSVAGSNTEAFF. CDR3 DNA sequence: TGTGCCAGCTCAGTGGCAGGGTCAAACACTGAAGCTTTCTTT. The full variable domain, completed using reference TRBV18 and TRBJ1-1, is NAGVMQNPRHLVRRRGQEARLRCSPMKGHSHVYWYRQLPEEGLKFMVYLQKENIIDESGMPKERFSAEFPKEGPSILRIQQVVRGDSAAYFCASSVAGSNTEAFFGQGTRLTVV.

The V and J genes are TRBV5-1 and TRBJ2-1; TRBD1 aligns across 10 bases. The V and J ends lost 2 bases and 13 bases, in that order; junction bases with no gene match: 21. Germline-derived CDR1 and CDR2 are SGHRS and YFSETQ. CDR3 length: 18 residues. The CDR3: CASSFFASPGQGTITQFF. CDR3 sequence (DNA): TGCGCCAGCAGCTTTTTTGCCTCCCCGGGACAGGGGACTATCACTCAGTTCTTC.

Only one count was recorded for this clone. The gene calls are TRBV2 and TRBJ2-7; possibly TRBD2 for D (5 bases). The germline CDR1 and CDR2 sequences are SNHLY and FYNNEI. Trimming cost V 6 bases and J 0 bases, with 9 bases left between them. CDR3 size: 13 residues. The CDR3, as DNA: TGTGCCAGCAGCGGAGGCCGCTCCTACGAGCAGTACTTC. It specifies CASSGGRSYEQYF.

The chain is built from TRBV11-2 and TRBJ2-2, with 7 bases identical to TRBD2. Germline assignment: CDR1 SGHAT and CDR2 FQNNGV. The CDR3 contains 14 residues. Trimming took 0 bases from V and 5 from J; bases not matched to a gene: 0. CDR3 in amino acids: CASSLERGTGELFF. CDR3 in DNA: TGTGCCAGCAGCTTAGAGCGGGGGACCGGGGAGCTGTTTTTT.

V usage is TRBV4-2 and J usage is TRBJ2-5, with TRBD2 as a possible D gene (6 bases). V lost 6 bases, J lost 3 bases, and 23 bases lay in between. The V gene's germline CDR1 is LGHNA and CDR2 YNFKEQ. The CDR3 length is 17 residues. The chain's CDR3 is CASSHGFRETREETQYF. CDR3 DNA: TGTGCCAGCAGTCACGGATTCCGGGAGACCAGGGAAGAGACCCAGTACTTC.

The CDR3 DNA follows: TGTGCCAGCAGCAGGGACATCTACAATGAGCAGTTCTTC. Its translation: CASSRDIYNEQFF. The gene calls are TRBV6-2 or TRBV6-3 and TRBJ2-1; a weak D match, TRBD1 (6 bases). The CDR3 consists of 13 residues. Germline V gives CDR1 MNHEY, CDR2 SVGEGT. V lost 6 bases, J lost 3 bases, and 9 bases lay in between.

This clone has only one observation. The V and J genes are TRBV4-3 and TRBJ2-2, with TRBD2 as a possible D gene (6 bases). Trimming left V 0 bases short and J 1 base short, with 12 bases between. Per germline, CDR1 LGHNA and CDR2 YSLEER. The CDR3 has 17 amino acids. CDR3 DNA: TGCGCCAGCAGCCAAGATACGGGGACTCTGAACACCGGGGAGCTGTTTTTT. Its protein product is CASSQDTGTLNTGELFF.

The V and J genes are TRBV2 and TRBJ1-2; 9 bases fit TRBD1. Trimming took 4 bases from V and 5 from J; bases not matched to a gene: 11. The CDR3 has 16 amino acids. The V gene's germline CDR1 is SNHLY and CDR2 FYNNEI. CDR3 bases: TGTGCCAGCAGTGTCTCAAAAACCGGGACAGGGTATGGCTACACCTTC. The encoded protein is CASSVSKTGTGYGYTF.

The chain recombines TRBV7-6 with TRBJ1-6; possibly TRBD1 for D (5 bases). This CDR3 is 15 amino acids long. V was cut by 5 bases and J by 5 bases, with 13 bases left in between. The germline V gene has CDR1 SGHVS and CDR2 FNYEAQ. In DNA form, the CDR3 reads TGTGCCAGCAGCCCCCAGGGAAGGAATAATTCACCCCTCCACTTT. Its translation is CASSPQGRNNSPLHF.

This rearrangement joins TRBV4-3 to TRBJ1-2; 10 bases map to TRBD1. The CDR3 runs 15 residues. Germline CDR1 LGHNA, CDR2 YSLEER. Trimming cost V 0 bases and J 14 bases; bases outside gene matches: 12. The CDR3 sequence: CASSQDGRGQGSITF. CDR3 DNA sequence: TGCGCCAGCAGCCAAGATGGGCGGGGACAGGGGAGTATTACCTTC.